What follows are 24 T cell receptor beta chains derived from one specimen sequenced in a study of T cell repertoires in cytomegalovirus infection. TCRdb reprocessed the reads via MiXCR and lists one record per CDR3 protein. The sample contains about 100,000 distinct CDR3 sequences, under 25% of which appear only once. What was sequenced was CD8+ T cells from PBMCs. These receptors were collected from a human donor in good health (CMV status not recorded). Some clones in this sample may be carry-over from other donors' samples.

V is TRBV20-1 and J is TRBJ2-3, with TRBD1 matching over 8 bases. The CDR3 has 14 amino acids. V shed 6 bases and J 6 bases; nucleotides not matched to a gene: 11. CDR1 and CDR2 (germline): DFQATT, SNEGSKA (reference sequence). CDR3 nucleotide sequence: TGCAGTGCAAACGGGGCAGGGGGCTTCGATACGCAGTATTTT. The encoded protein is CSANGAGGFDTQYF.

This clonotype was seen more than once but under ten times. The chain is built from TRBV6-2 or TRBV6-3 and TRBJ2-1; 7 bases are shared with TRBD2. The CDR3 has 15 residues. With 0 bases clipped from V and 8 bases from J, the junction kept 7 bases outside the gene matches. Germline V gives CDR1 MNHEY, CDR2 SVGEGT. The DNA of the CDR3 is TGTGCCAGCAGTTACTCGGGCGGGAGAGTCGATGAGCAGTTCTTC. Residues: CASSYSGGRVDEQFF.

On this clonotype: Given a much more abundant clone one base away, this may be a read error. No conserved phenylalanine or tryptophan ends this CDR3, so it is likely a read error. This chain connects TRBV6-5 to TRBJ2-7, with 11 bases identical to TRBD2. The CDR3 is 15 residues long. The junction had 5 bases not matched to a gene; V was cut back by 7 bases and J by 0 bases. CDR1 is MNHEY, CDR2 SVGAGI, per germline. CDR3 nucleotide sequence: TGTGCCAGCAATCCCACTAGCGGGAGCTCCTACGAGCAGTACTCC. Protein product: CASNPTSGSSYEQYS.

The chain carries TRBV7-2 and TRBJ2-7, with no clear D. Trimming shortened V by 4 bases and J by 3 bases, and 10 bases separated the two germline ends. This CDR3 has 13 residues. Germline loops: CDR1 SGHTA, CDR2 FQGNSA. The CDR3 sequence is CASSSGLYYEQYF. The CDR3 DNA reads TGTGCCAGCAGCTCCGGGTTGTACTACGAGCAGTACTTC.

The chain employs TRBV4-3 and TRBJ2-6; D ambiguous. The CDR3 contains 16 residues. V was shortened by 0 bases and J by 2 bases, with 8 bases between the two germline ends. Looked up from germline, CDR1 is LGHNA and CDR2 is YSLEER. CDR3 loop: CASSQDEGTGANVLTF. DNA of the CDR3: TGCGCCAGCAGCCAAGACGAAGGGACTGGGGCCAACGTCCTGACTTTC.

The sample holds many counts of this clonotype. The V call is TRBV12-3 or TRBV12-4, the J call TRBJ1-2; 7 bases are shared with TRBD1. This CDR3 comprises 13 residues. Trimming cost V 7 bases and J 6 bases; bases outside gene matches: 8. Here the CDR3 reads CASNAGGLDGYTF. The CDR3 nucleotides are TGTGCCAGCAACGCAGGGGGATTGGATGGCTACACCTTC.

The rearrangement joins TRBV12-3 or TRBV12-4 to TRBJ2-7, with D unclear. The CDR3 consists of 14 residues. V was cut by 1 base and J by 5 bases, with 12 bases left in between. CDR3 protein: CASSLGGSPDEQYF. The CDR3 DNA is TGTGCCAGCAGTTTAGGCGGAAGCCCGGACGAGCAGTACTTC.

CDR3 in DNA: TGCGCCAGCAGCCAAGAGATGGGCAGTATTACTGAAGCTTTCTTT. Protein: CASSQEMGSITEAFF. J is TRBJ1-1 and V is TRBV4-1; D unresolved. The CDR3 length is 15 residues. Trimming shortened V by 0 bases and J by 5 bases, and 13 bases separated the two germline ends. Looked up from germline, CDR1 is MGHRA and CDR2 is YSYEKL.

This clonotype appeared a single time. The V and J genes are TRBV14 and TRBJ1-1, with D unresolved. Between the trimmed V and J ends, which lost 0 bases and 1 base, there was a span of 3 bases. The germline V gene encodes CDR1 SGHDN and CDR2 FVKESK. The CDR3 consists of 13 residues. In DNA form, the CDR3 reads TGTGCCAGCAGCCAAGATTGGAACACTGAAGCTTTCTTT. Translating gives CASSQDWNTEAFF.

The rearrangement uses TRBV11-2 and TRBJ2-7; D is unclear. Germline loops: CDR1 SGHAT, CDR2 FQNNGV. The CDR3 is 14 residues long. V lost 0 bases, J lost 2 bases, and 8 bases lay in between. CDR3 region: CASSLDHETYEQYF. CDR3 coding DNA: TGTGCCAGCAGCTTAGATCACGAAACCTACGAGCAGTACTTC.

This clonotype was counted many times. The V gene is TRBV7-9, the J gene TRBJ2-7, with D unresolved. The CDR3 contains 14 residues. Germline loops: CDR1 SEHNR, CDR2 FQNEAQ (reference sequence). V gave up 5 bases and J gave up 3 bases, with 14 bases separating them. The CDR3 sequence: CASSPIGRDYEQYF. The CDR3 nucleotides read TGTGCCAGCAGCCCTATTGGCAGAGACTACGAGCAGTACTTC.

This clonotype appeared a few times. The chain carries TRBV4-1 and TRBJ1-4; TRBD1 aligns across 7 bases. Germline CDR1 is MGHRA and CDR2 is YSYEKL. The CDR3 has 16 residues. Unmatched junction bases numbered 5, after V lost 4 bases and J lost 0 bases. As DNA, the CDR3 is TGCGCCAGCAGCCCCGGGACAGCTCCAACTAATGAAAAACTGTTTTTT. It translates to CASSPGTAPTNEKLFF.

This clonotype was detected ten times or more. The rearrangement joins TRBV7-2 to TRBJ2-4; TRBD2 aligns across 14 bases. V shed 4 bases and J 2 bases; nucleotides not matched to a gene: 22. CDR1 SGHTA and CDR2 FQGNSA come from the germline V gene. The CDR3 spans 23 residues. CDR3 loop: CASSSPYLPGLAGVAGTKNIQYF. The CDR3 DNA is TGTGCCAGCAGCTCACCGTACCTACCGGGACTAGCGGGAGTAGCGGGGACCAAAAACATTCAGTACTTC.

V is TRBV18 and J is TRBJ2-3, with TRBD1 matching 7 bases. The CDR3 extends over 15 amino acids. Germline-derived CDR1 and CDR2 are KGHSH and LQKENI. The J segment lost 0 bases and the V segment lost 3 bases, leaving 3 bases of the junction unmatched. The CDR3 sequence: CASSPSDRSTDTQYF. The CDR3 nucleotides are TGTGCCAGCTCACCTTCGGACAGGAGCACAGATACGCAGTATTTT.

V gene TRBV28 combines with J gene TRBJ2-4, with D tentatively TRBD2 (7 bases). Germline CDR1 is MDHEN and CDR2 is SYDVKM. V was cut by 7 bases and J by 0 bases, with 19 bases left in between. The CDR3 totals 17 residues. DNA of the CDR3: TGTGCCAGCACTAAATGGGGGGGGCAGAGAGCCAAAAACATTCAGTACTTC. It specifies CASTKWGGQRAKNIQYF.

In its sample, this clonotype was seen a few times. V usage is TRBV29-1 and J usage is TRBJ1-1; 9 bases are shared with TRBD1. CDR1 SQVTM and CDR2 ANQGSEA come from the germline V gene. CDR3 length: 18 amino acids. The trim removed 3 bases at V and 6 bases at J, leaving 20 bases unmatched. CDR3 sequence: CSVEFPGGTGHSAAEAFF. DNA for the CDR3: TGCAGCGTTGAGTTTCCGGGGGGGACAGGGCATTCAGCAGCTGAAGCTTTCTTT. The entire variable domain, with the rest obtained from reference TRBV29-1 and TRBJ1-1, is as follows: SAVISQKPSRDICQRGTSLTIQCQVDSQVTMMFWYRQQPGQSLTLIATANQGSEATYESGFVIDKFPISRPNLTFSTLTVSNMSPEDSSIYLCSVEFPGGTGHSAAEAFFGQGTRLTVV.

This clonotype was seen only a few times. V and J are TRBV27 and TRBJ1-1; weak D call: TRBD1 (6 bases). The CDR3 covers 14 residues. With 5 bases removed from V and 3 bases from J, the gap between germline ends came to 13 bases. Germline V gene sequence: CDR1 MNHEY, CDR2 SMNVEV (reference sequence). CDR3 in amino acids: CASSRGGLDTEAFF. The CDR3 DNA reads as TGTGCCAGCAGTCGAGGGGGGTTGGACACTGAAGCTTTCTTT.

This clonotype was counted a few times. The rearrangement links TRBV5-6 to TRBJ1-4; TRBD1 agrees at 8 bases. The CDR3 runs 17 residues. After removal of 2 bases from V and 5 bases from J, the junction contained 11 bases not matched to a gene. CDR1 and CDR2 from the germline V gene are SGHDT and YYEEEE. CDR3 coding DNA: TGTGCCAGCAGCTTCGCCGGGACAGGACTTGGGAATGAAAAACTGTTTTTT. Protein sequence: CASSFAGTGLGNEKLFF. Full variable domain (rest looked up from reference TRBV5-6 and TRBJ1-4): DAGVTQSPTHLIKTRGQQVTLRCSPKSGHDTVSWYQQALGQGPQFIFQYYEEEERQRGNFPDRFSGHQFPNYSSELNVNALLLGDSALYLCASSFAGTGLGNEKLFFGSGTQLSVL.

This clonotype has a handful of counts. The V call is TRBV18, the J call TRBJ2-3; D gene unclear. Germline V gene sequence: CDR1 KGHSH, CDR2 LQKENI. This CDR3 spans 14 amino acids. V gave up 4 bases and J gave up 2 bases, with 10 bases separating them. CDR3 sequence: CASSHESATDTQYF. Written as DNA, the CDR3 is TGTGCCAGCTCACACGAATCAGCCACAGATACGCAGTATTTT.

This clonotype was recorded a few times. This chain joins TRBV24-1 and TRBJ2-3; D not certain. The V gene's germline CDR1 is KGHDR and CDR2 SFDVKD. V lost 7 bases and J lost 2, with 12 bases in between. The CDR3 is made up of 14 amino acids. CDR3 sequence reads: CATSDLRDTDTQYF. The DNA of the CDR3 is TGTGCCACCAGCGACCTGAGAGACACAGATACGCAGTATTTT.

CDR3 sequence reads: CASSTRHTGELFF. The CDR3 DNA follows: TGTGCCAGCAGCACCCGTCACACCGGGGAGCTGTTTTTT. V gene TRBV7-8 combines with J gene TRBJ2-2; D gene unclear. CDR3 length: 13 amino acids. Germline loops: CDR1 SGHVS, CDR2 FQNEAQ. Trimming pared 5 bases from V and 3 bases from J, leaving 7 bases between. Together with reference TRBV7-8 and TRBJ2-2, the CDR3 gives the full variable domain: GAGVSQSPRYKVAKRGQDVALRCDPISGHVSLFWYQQALGQGPEFLTYFQNEAQLDKSGLPSDRFFAERPEGSVSTLKIQRTQQEDSAVYLCASSTRHTGELFFGEGSRLTVL.

This clonotype appeared many times. The chain uses TRBV7-9 and TRBJ2-3; 10 bases are a match to TRBD1. CDR3 length equals 16 residues. The germline CDR1 and CDR2 sequences are SEHNR and FQNEAQ (reference sequence). With 7 bases clipped from V and 2 bases from J, the junction kept 9 bases outside the gene matches. As DNA, the CDR3 is TGTGCCAGCAACTCAGGGACAGGGGCCATCACAGATACGCAGTATTTT. Protein: CASNSGTGAITDTQYF.

As for this clonotype: A much more abundant neighbour one base away suggests this may be a read error. V gene TRBV7-6 combines with J gene TRBJ2-1, with D tentatively TRBD1 or TRBD2 (6 bases each). The germline V and J ends were trimmed by 4 bases and 8 bases, with 18 bases remaining between them. From germline, CDR1 is SGHVS and CDR2 FNYEAQ. This CDR3 is 15 amino acids long. In DNA form, the CDR3 reads TGTGCCAGCAGCTGGAGGGGGGAGCCCAACGATGAGCAGTTCTTC. Protein product: CASSWRGEPNDEQFF. Filled out from reference TRBV7-6 and TRBJ2-1, the complete variable domain reads GAGVSQSPRYKVTKRGQDVALRCDPISGHVSLYWYRQALGQGPEFLTYFNYEAQQDKSGLPNDRFSAERPEGSISTLTIQRTEQRDSAMYRCASSWRGEPNDEQFFGPGTRLTVL.

V gene TRBV28 combines with J gene TRBJ1-3; perhaps TRBD1 as D (6 bases). V lost 6 bases and J 0 bases, leaving 6 bases between the germline ends. CDR1 MDHEN and CDR2 SYDVKM come from the germline V gene. This CDR3 comprises 13 residues. This CDR3 is CASSRGSGNTIYF. The CDR3 bases are TGTGCCAGCAGCAGGGGCTCTGGAAACACCATATATTTT.